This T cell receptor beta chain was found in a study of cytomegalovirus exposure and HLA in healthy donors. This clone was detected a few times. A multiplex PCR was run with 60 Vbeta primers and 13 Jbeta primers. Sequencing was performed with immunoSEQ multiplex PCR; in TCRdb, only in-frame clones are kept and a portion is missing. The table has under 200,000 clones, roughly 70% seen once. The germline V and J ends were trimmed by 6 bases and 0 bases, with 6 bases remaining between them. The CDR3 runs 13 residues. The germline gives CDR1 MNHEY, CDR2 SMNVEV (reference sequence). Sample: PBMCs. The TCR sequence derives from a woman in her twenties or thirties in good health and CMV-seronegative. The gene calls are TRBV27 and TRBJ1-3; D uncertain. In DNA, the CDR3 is TGTGCCAGCAGGGAGGGCTCTGGAAACACCATATATTTT. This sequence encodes CASREGSGNTIYF.